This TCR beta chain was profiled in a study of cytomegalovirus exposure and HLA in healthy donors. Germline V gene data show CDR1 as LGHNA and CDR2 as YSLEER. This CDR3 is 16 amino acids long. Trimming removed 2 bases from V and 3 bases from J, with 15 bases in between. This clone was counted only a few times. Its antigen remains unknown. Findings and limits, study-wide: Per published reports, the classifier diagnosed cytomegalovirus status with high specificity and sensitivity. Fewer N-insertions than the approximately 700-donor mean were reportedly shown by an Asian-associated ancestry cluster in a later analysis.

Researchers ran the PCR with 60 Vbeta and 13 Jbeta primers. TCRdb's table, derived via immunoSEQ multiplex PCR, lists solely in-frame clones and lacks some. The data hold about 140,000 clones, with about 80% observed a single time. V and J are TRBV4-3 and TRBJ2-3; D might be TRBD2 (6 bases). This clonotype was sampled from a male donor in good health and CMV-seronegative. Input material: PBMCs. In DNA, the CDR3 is TGCGCCAGCAGCCAAAGCACTGCGGGGATTACAGATACGCAGTATTTT. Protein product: CASSQSTAGITDTQYF.